The sequence of this T cell receptor (beta chain) was determined in a study of T cells after yellow fever vaccination. Study in general: Preparation of fractions with low cell numbers was performed using SMART-Seq v4 Ultra Low Input.

A 5'RACE template-switching step, the method used to make TCR cDNA, added a universal primer site and UMIs. Each CDR3 protein is one row after TCRdb ran MiXCR on the 5' RACE reads. The table lists some 120,000 distinct CDR3 sequences, 15% of them singletons, with around 46% in the top ten. Trimming removed 9 bases at V and 0 bases at J, with 17 bases between. CDR3 length: 16 residues. CDR1 and CDR2 (germline): KGHDR, SFDVKD. By share, this clonotype ranks as medium-sized. Antigen: not known. Findings and caveats of the study: Weaker, the secondary response peaked sooner, at day 5 versus 15. Contaminants from the bulk population, in the form of abundant clonotypes, could be found in FACS-sorted repertoires.

Material: CD8+ T cells sorted from PBMCs, obtained 5 days after the yellow fever booster vaccination. The chain employs TRBV24-1 and TRBJ2-1; D may match TRBD1 or TRBD2 (5 bases each). This clonotype was obtained from a man between 18 and 29 years old who received the YFV17D yellow fever vaccine. CDR3 in amino acids: CATRGRNVSSYNEQFF. The CDR3 nucleotides read TGTGCCACCCGGGGCCGGAATGTTAGCTCCTACAATGAGCAGTTCTTC.